Listed here are 17 T cell receptor beta chains from one sample, sequenced in a study of blood T cell repertoires in COVID-19. TCRdb keeps only in-frame clones here, not all; method: immunoSEQ multiplex PCR. The table includes about 260,000 clones, about 86% detected once. The sequencing input was PBMCs or T cells enriched from blood (not recorded which). These receptor sequences come from a young man with acute COVID-19.

This sequence joins TRBV24-1 and TRBJ2-1; no clear D. Germline V gene sequence: CDR1 KGHDR, CDR2 SFDVKD. V lost 5 bases to trimming and J lost 4 bases, with 5 bases between them. The CDR3 length is 12 residues. The CDR3 sequence is CATSVGYNEQFF. CDR3 in DNA: TGTGCCACCAGTGTCGGGTACAATGAGCAGTTCTTC.

The V call is TRBV5-6, the J call TRBJ2-2; TRBD1 matches 8 bases. Unmatched junction bases numbered 10, after V lost 3 bases and J lost 0 bases. CDR1 is SGHDT and CDR2 is YYEEEE in the germline V gene. This CDR3 contains 18 residues. Here the CDR3 reads CASSWTGSPSANTGELFF. CDR3 in DNA: TGTGCCAGCAGCTGGACAGGGTCTCCTTCCGCGAACACCGGGGAGCTGTTTTTT.

This clone was seen a single time. V is TRBV6-4 and J is TRBJ1-1, with 7 positions matching TRBD1. Germline CDR1 is MRHNA and CDR2 is SNTAGT. V lost 6 bases, J lost 4 bases, and 8 bases stayed unmatched. CDR3 length equals 14 residues. Written as DNA, the CDR3 is TGTGCCAGCAGCCCACAGGGGAGATCCACTGAAGCTTTCTTT. As protein: CASSPQGRSTEAFF.

This chain joins TRBV5-5 and TRBJ1-5, with D perhaps TRBD1 (5 bases). Germline lookup yields CDR1 SGHKS and CDR2 YYEKEE (reference sequence). This CDR3 is 15 amino acids long. Trimming removed 1 base from V and 3 bases from J, with 11 bases in between. The CDR3 bases are TGTGCCAGCAGCTTGCTCCTAGGGGTCAATCAGCCCCAGCATTTT. Translated, it gives CASSLLLGVNQPQHF.

The rearrangement joins TRBV19 to TRBJ2-3; the match to TRBD2 covers 8 bases. CDR3 length: 15 residues. Germline loops: CDR1 LNHDA, CDR2 SQIVND (reference sequence). V gave up 3 bases and J gave up 2 bases; unmatched junction bases: 4. The CDR3 DNA is TGTGCCAGTAGTATCGGACTAGCAGACACAGATACGCAGTATTTT. This encodes CASSIGLADTDTQYF.

In this sample, this clone turned up once. The rearrangement joins TRBV5-6 to TRBJ1-2; D is uncertain. The V gene's germline CDR1 is SGHDT and CDR2 YYEEEE. Deletions cut 0 bases from V and 0 bases from J, with 9 bases between. The CDR3 loop spans 15 amino acids. This chain's CDR3 is CASSLGELANYGYTF. The DNA for the CDR3 is TGTGCCAGCAGCTTGGGAGAGTTAGCTAACTATGGCTACACCTTC.

J is TRBJ1-2 and V is TRBV2; a possible D gene is TRBD1 (5 bases). V was cut by 4 bases and J by 4 bases, with 13 bases left in between. The CDR3 contains 14 residues. Germline V gives CDR1 SNHLY, CDR2 FYNNEI. This CDR3 reads CASSVGQGIYGYTF. The CDR3 coding sequence is TGTGCCAGCAGTGTAGGGCAGGGAATCTATGGCTACACCTTC.

V and J are TRBV5-4 and TRBJ2-5; TRBD1 matches at 7 bases. V lost 4 bases, J lost 1 base, and 10 bases stayed unmatched. The CDR3 has 16 amino acids. In germline, CDR1 is SGHNT, CDR2 YYREEE (reference sequence). CDR3 nucleotide sequence: TGTGCCAGCAGCCGTGACTCCAAGGGGGCCCAAGAGACCCAGTACTTC. Translating gives CASSRDSKGAQETQYF. The entire variable domain, with the rest obtained from reference TRBV5-4 and TRBJ2-5, is as follows: ETGVTQSPTHLIKTRGQQVTLRCSSQSGHNTVSWYQQALGQGPQFIFQYYREEENGRGNFPPRFSGLQFPNYSSELNVNALELDDSALYLCASSRDSKGAQETQYFGPGTRLLVL.

The rearrangement joins TRBV25-1 to TRBJ1-5, with 7 bases fitting TRBD1. J lost 1 base, V lost 4 bases, and 13 bases had no gene match. The CDR3 is 18 residues long. Germline V lookup: CDR1 MGHDK, CDR2 SYGVNS. CDR3 region: CASSGGAGGVSSNQPQHF. The CDR3 DNA follows: TGTGCCAGCAGTGGAGGTGCAGGGGGAGTTTCGAGCAATCAGCCCCAGCATTTT.

V is TRBV9 and J is TRBJ1-3; no reliable D call. This CDR3 is 15 amino acids long. CDR1 and CDR2 from the germline V gene are SGDLS and YYNGEE. V was trimmed by 0 bases and J by 0 bases, leaving 7 bases between them. In DNA form, the CDR3 reads TGTGCCAGCAGCGTAGCTGGGAGCTCTGGAAACACCATATATTTT. Translation gives CASSVAGSSGNTIYF.

To note about this clone: At one end the junction does not follow the germline gene, possibly because of a read error. This chain uses TRBV5-1 with TRBJ1-6; D gene uncertain. The CDR3 spans 16 residues. CDR1 and CDR2 (germline): SGHRS, YFSETQ. This CDR3 reads CASSLLELKSNSPLHF. CDR3 coding DNA: TGTGCCAGCAGCTTGTTGGAGTTAAAAAGTAATTCACCCCTCCACTTT.

Here the CDR3 reads CASSGEAASWAYEQYV. As DNA, the CDR3 is TGTGCCAGCAGCGGGGAAGCGGCAAGTTGGGCCTACGAGCAGTACGTC. The chain joins TRBV5-5 to TRBJ2-7; D possibly corresponds to TRBD2 (5 bases). The germline gives CDR1 SGHKS, CDR2 YYEKEE (reference sequence). V dropped 4 bases and J dropped 2 bases, with 19 bases sitting between them. This CDR3 is 16 amino acids long.

V is TRBV11-2 and J is TRBJ2-5; tentatively, D is TRBD1 (6 bases). Germline CDR1 and CDR2: SGHAT and FQNNGV. CDR3 length: 14 amino acids. V was pared by 5 bases and J by 5 bases, with 15 bases between. CDR3 in amino acids: CASSPTGLRETQYF. DNA for the CDR3: TGTGCCAGCAGCCCAACAGGGCTTAGGGAGACCCAGTACTTC.

The chain joins TRBV20-1 to TRBJ1-1; maybe TRBD1 (5 bases). The germline V gene has CDR1 DFQATT and CDR2 SNEGSKA (reference sequence). This CDR3 contains 11 residues. The CDR3 region is CKAIRGTEAFF. The CDR3 coding sequence is TGCAAGGCTATAAGGGGTACTGAAGCTTTCTTT.

As to this clone: The sample has other DNA sequences that encode this CDR3 too. This sequence joins TRBV19 and TRBJ2-1; 11 nucleotides line up with TRBD2. Germline values: CDR1 LNHDA, CDR2 SQIVND (reference sequence). The CDR3 runs 15 residues. The V and J ends lost 8 bases and 0 bases, in that order; junction bases with no gene match: 3. As DNA, the CDR3 is TGTGCCAGTTCCGGGACTAGCGGCTCCTACAATGAGCAGTTCTTC. Protein sequence: CASSGTSGSYNEQFF.

The rearrangement links TRBV14 to TRBJ2-1; 7 bases agree with TRBD2. The V and J ends lost 6 bases and 7 bases, in that order; junction bases with no gene match: 9. CDR1 and CDR2 from the germline V gene are SGHDN and FVKESK. The CDR3 totals 14 residues. CDR3 in DNA: TGTGCCAGCAGTTTTGTAGTCGGGAGGAATGAGCAGTTCTTC. This sequence encodes CASSFVVGRNEQFF. Full variable domain (rest looked up from reference TRBV14 and TRBJ2-1): EAGVTQFPSHSVIEKGQTVTLRCDPISGHDNLYWYRRVMGKEIKFLLHFVKESKQDESGMPNNRFLAERTGGTYSTLKVQPAELEDSGVYFCASSFVVGRNEQFFGPGTRLTVL.

On this clone itself: A junction boundary mismatches the germline segment, possibly from a read error. This chain joins TRBV5-1 and TRBJ1-1; tentatively, D is TRBD1 (5 bases). The CDR3 sequence is 13 residues long. Germline assignment: CDR1 SGHRS and CDR2 YFSETQ. CDR3 protein: CASSMPGYTEAFF. CDR3 coding DNA: TGTGCCAGCAGCATGCCAGGGTACACTGAAGCTTTCTTT.